This T cell receptor (beta chain) appears in the sequencing data of a study of blood T cell repertoires in COVID-19. The overall study: Both acute and convalescent COVID-19 samples were obtained from the United States, Italy and Spain.

Repertoires were generated with immunoSEQ multiplex PCR, while TCRdb's copy carries only in-frame clones and drops some. The sample comprises about 50,000 clones, 88% of which are singletons, and about 10% rests with the top ten. V dropped 3 bases and J dropped 5 bases, with 21 bases sitting between them. Germline values: CDR1 SGHTA, CDR2 FQGNSA. The CDR3 contains 17 residues. Specimen: peripheral blood. The sequence was obtained from a man aged 45-65 years with active COVID-19. The rearrangement uses TRBV7-2 and TRBJ2-3; tentatively, D is TRBD1 (6 bases). CDR3 in DNA: TGTGCCAGCAGCTTGATTTCTACAGGGACCCAGGGAGATACGCAGTATTTT. Its protein is CASSLISTGTQGDTQYF.